The clone carrying this T cell receptor beta chain was observed many times. This sample was included in a study of T cell repertoires in cytomegalovirus infection. TCRdb re-called the reads through MiXCR, storing one row per CDR3 protein. The sample has some 320,000 distinct CDR3 sequences, more than 8% seen once. The length of the CDR3 is 15 residues. Germline assignment: CDR1 SGHAT and CDR2 FQNNGV. The V segment lost 7 bases and the J segment 9 bases; nucleotides outside the gene matches: 16. Sample: PBMCs. The TCR was taken from a human donor in good health (CMV status not recorded). Some clones in this sample may be carry-over from other donors' samples. The V call is TRBV11-2, the J call TRBJ2-5, with 8 bases that match TRBD2. CDR3 DNA: TGTGCCAGCAACGATAGGGGGAGCGGGGGCGCGGCCCAGTACTTC. Protein sequence: CASNDRGSGGAAQYF.